The clone carrying this TCR beta chain turned up a few times. Its target is not known. The data belong to a study of OX40 agonist ivuxolimab in advanced cancers. For the study at large: Among those enrolled, mean age was around 60 years (range about 23 to 79) and 75% to 85% were male.

Clones were read by immunoSEQ multiplex PCR, and TCRdb kept only the in-frame ones, dropping some. The sample carries about 76,000 clones, more than 85% recorded once. CDR3 size: 9 residues. V lost 10 bases, J lost 12 bases, and 12 bases lay in between. Study conclusions and caveats: Relative to CD4+ cells, CD8+ T cells on average had more expanded clones. The study found among the lowest clonal expansion in partial responders at 0.1-3.0 mg/kg. Determination of antigen specificity was not performed for the expanded peripheral T cells.

This material consisted of CD4+ or CD8+ T cells sorted from blood, taken in a trial of the OX40 agonist ivuxolimab. The genes are TRBV23-1 and TRBJ1-1; D unresolved. TRBV23-1 counts as an open reading frame of uncertain function. This receptor was obtained from an adult with an advanced solid tumor such as melanoma, head and neck, liver or kidney cancer. CDR3 bases: TGCGCCACTTTTAGGAGAACTTTCTTT. Its translation: CATFRRTFF.